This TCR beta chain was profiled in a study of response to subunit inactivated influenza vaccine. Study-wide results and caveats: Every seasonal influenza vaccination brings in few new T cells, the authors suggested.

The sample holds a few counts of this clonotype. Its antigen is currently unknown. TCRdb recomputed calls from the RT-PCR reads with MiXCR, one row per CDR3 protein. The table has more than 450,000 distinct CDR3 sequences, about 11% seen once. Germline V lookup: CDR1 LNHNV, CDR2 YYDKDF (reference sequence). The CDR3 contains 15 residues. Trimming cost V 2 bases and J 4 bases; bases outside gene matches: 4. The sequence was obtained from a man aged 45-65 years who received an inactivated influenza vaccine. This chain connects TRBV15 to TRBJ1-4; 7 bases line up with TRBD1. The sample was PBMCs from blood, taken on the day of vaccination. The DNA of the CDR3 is TGTGCCACCAGCAGACTCTGGGACAGTAATGAAAAACTGTTTTTT. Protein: CATSRLWDSNEKLFF.